This T cell receptor (beta chain) was captured in a study of shared clonotypes between healthy human individuals. Study conclusions and caveats: Shared across a few donors were 4% to 6% of the naive CD4 clonotypes. Rarefaction showed sorted-subset sequencing was incomplete despite large depth.

Details on this clone: Its specificity is unknown.

CDR3 length equals 15 residues. CDR1 and CDR2 (germline): SGDLS, YYNGEE. Trimming took 0 bases from V and 2 from J, leaving 10 bases between them. DNA at around 200 ng, tens of thousands of T cell genomes, went into sorted-subset replicate PCRs. Sequenced by immunoSEQ multiplex PCR; TCRdb stores in-frame clones only, minus some. The sample has around 2.5 million clones, 80% to 95% seen once. This sequence joins TRBV9 and TRBJ2-3; no clear D. The receptor comes from a man aged 18 to 29 in good health. Some clones in this sample may be carry-over from other donors' samples. The sample consisted of naive CD4+ T cells from PBMCs. Specified subset: CD45RA+ positively selected. This CDR3 reads CASSVGGFLTDTQYF. CDR3 in DNA: TGTGCCAGCAGCGTAGGGGGTTTTCTCACAGATACGCAGTATTTT.